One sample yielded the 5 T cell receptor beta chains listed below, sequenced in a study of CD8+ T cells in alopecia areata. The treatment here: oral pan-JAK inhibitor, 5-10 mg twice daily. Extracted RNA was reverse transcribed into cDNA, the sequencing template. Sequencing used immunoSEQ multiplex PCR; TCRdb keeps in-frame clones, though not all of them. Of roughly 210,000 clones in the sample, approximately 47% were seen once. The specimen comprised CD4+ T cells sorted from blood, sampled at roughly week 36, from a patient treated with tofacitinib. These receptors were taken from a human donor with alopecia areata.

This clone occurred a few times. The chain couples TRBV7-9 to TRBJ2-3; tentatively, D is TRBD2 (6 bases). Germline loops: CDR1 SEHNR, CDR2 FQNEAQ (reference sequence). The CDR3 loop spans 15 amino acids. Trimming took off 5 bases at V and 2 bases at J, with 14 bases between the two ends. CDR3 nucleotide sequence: TGTGCCAGCAGCCCGGGGGATTTGCTCACAGATACGCAGTATTTT. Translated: CASSPGDLLTDTQYF.

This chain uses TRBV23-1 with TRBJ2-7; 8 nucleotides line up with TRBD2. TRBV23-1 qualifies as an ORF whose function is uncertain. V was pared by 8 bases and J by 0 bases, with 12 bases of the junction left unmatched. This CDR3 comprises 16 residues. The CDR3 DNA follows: TGCGCCAGCTCCCCCCCGGGGGGGGCCCTCTCCTACGAGCAGTACTTC. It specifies CASSPPGGALSYEQYF.

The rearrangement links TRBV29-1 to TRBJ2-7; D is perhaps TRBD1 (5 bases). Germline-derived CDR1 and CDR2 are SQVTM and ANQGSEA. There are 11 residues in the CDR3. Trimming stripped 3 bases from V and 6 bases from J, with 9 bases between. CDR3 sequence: CSVDRGTEQYF. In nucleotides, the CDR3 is TGCAGCGTTGATAGGGGCACCGAGCAGTACTTC.

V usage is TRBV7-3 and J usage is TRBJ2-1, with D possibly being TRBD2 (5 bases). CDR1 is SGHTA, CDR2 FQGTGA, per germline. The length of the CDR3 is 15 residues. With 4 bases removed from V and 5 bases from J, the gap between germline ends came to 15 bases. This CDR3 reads CASSSGLRTDNEQFF. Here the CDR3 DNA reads TGTGCCAGCAGCTCCGGACTCCGCACGGACAATGAGCAGTTCTTC.

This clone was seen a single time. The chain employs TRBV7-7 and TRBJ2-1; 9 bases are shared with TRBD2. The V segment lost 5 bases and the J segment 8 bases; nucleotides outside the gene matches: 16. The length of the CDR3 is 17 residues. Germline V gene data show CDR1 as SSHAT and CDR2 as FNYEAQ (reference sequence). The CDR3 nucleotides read TGTGCCAGCAGCCCCATGTATGTTGCGGGAGGGGCGGATGAGCAGTTCTTC. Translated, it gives CASSPMYVAGGADEQFF.